This TCR beta chain was sequenced during a study of identical twins. Study-wide points: In beta out-of-frame sequences, the excess sharing between twins was weaker. Rather than following the same donors, the conclusions depended on cross-sectional statistical analysis.

MiXCR, applied by TCRdb to the 5' RACE reads, yields one record per CDR3 protein. The top ten hold roughly 13% of the sample, which has some 730,000 distinct CDR3 sequences, around a sixth seen once. Per germline, CDR1 DFQATT and CDR2 SNEGSKA (reference sequence). V shed 5 bases and J 14 bases; nucleotides not matched to a gene: 11. This CDR3 region has 13 residues. This clonotype was detected a few times. Its antigen remains unidentified. These data were also reused for a study on T cells expressing NK-cell markers. In that study: Leadership of the CD3+CD56-NKG2C+ fraction also belonged to these clonotypes in several donors. Clarity on HCMV specificity was lacking for the expanded NKG2C+ T cell clones.

Sequencing was done on a sample of PBMCs. V gene TRBV20-1 combines with J gene TRBJ1-6, with 8 bases that match TRBD1. The sequence derives from a woman younger than 35 in good health. The CDR3 nucleotides read TGCAGTGCTCGAATCACAGGGGACAGGACCCTCCACTTT. Translated, it gives CSARITGDRTLHF.